The present T cell receptor (beta chain) was sequenced within a study of shared clonotypes between healthy human individuals. The germline V gene encodes CDR1 GTSNPN and CDR2 SVGIG (reference sequence). Unmatched junction bases numbered 5, after V lost 0 bases and J lost 4 bases. CDR3 size: 16 residues. A single count supports this clone. Naive CD8 cells lacked CD45RO, underwent positive selection for CCR7 and left out terminally differentiated effector memory CD45RA+ cells. TCRdb's table, derived via immunoSEQ multiplex PCR, lists solely in-frame clones and lacks some. The sample consists of around 2,000,000 clones, roughly 94% of them appearing once.

V and J are TRBV30 and TRBJ1-6; the match to TRBD1 covers 8 bases. Sequenced material: naive CD8+ T cells sorted from blood. The source is a man aged 18 to 30 in good health. CDR3 nucleotides: TGTGCCTGGAGTGTTCAGGGGGCACCTTATAATTCACCCCTCCACTTT. Its protein product is CAWSVQGAPYNSPLHF.